These T cell receptor beta chains were read from a single sample in a study of T cells in Graves' hyperthyroidism and ophthalmopathy. MiXCR was run by TCRdb on the multiplex PCR reads, yielding one entry per CDR3 protein. The sample contains over 550,000 distinct CDR3 sequences, 15% to 20% of which appear only once. The sequenced sample was blood. The receptors derive from a woman aged 18-30 years with Graves' hyperthyroidism. The CDR3 runs from the conserved cysteine through the conserved F or W. The order of the fields is CDR3 DNA, CDR3 protein, clone size, D gene, J gene, V gene, CDR3 length. The D gene is left open where the match is weak. Only part of the rows carry a size: once, few, many, or a class if the clone is expanded.

cdr3_nt: TGTGCCAGTACAAGCGGGAGGGCCACCGGGGAGCTGTTTTTT; cdr3_aa: CASTSGRATGELFF; clone_size: -; d_call: TRBD2; j_call: TRBJ2-2; v_call: TRBV19; cdr3_length: 14
cdr3_nt: TGTGCCAGCAGCTACCCGGGCCTCGGATGCGAGACCCAGTACTTC; cdr3_aa: CASSYPGLGCETQYF; clone_size: few; d_call: -; j_call: TRBJ2-5; v_call: TRBV3-1; cdr3_length: 15
cdr3_nt: TGTGCCAGCCGACGAGGGGCGGGACCCTACAATGAGCAGTTCTTC; cdr3_aa: CASRRGAGPYNEQFF; clone_size: -; d_call: -; j_call: TRBJ2-1; v_call: TRBV6-1; cdr3_length: 15
cdr3_nt: TGTGCCAGCAGCTTGGCCTCAGGGGGCACTGAAGCTTTCTTT; cdr3_aa: CASSLASGGTEAFF; clone_size: -; d_call: TRBD1; j_call: TRBJ1-1; v_call: TRBV5-6; cdr3_length: 14
cdr3_nt: TGCGCCAGCAGCGTACGGGACAGCCCAAAGGAGACCCAGTACTTC; cdr3_aa: CASSVRDSPKETQYF; clone_size: many; d_call: TRBD1; j_call: TRBJ2-5; v_call: TRBV5-1; cdr3_length: 15
cdr3_nt: TGCGCCAGCAGCTTCGCGGGGATCCAAGAGACCCAGTACTTC; cdr3_aa: CASSFAGIQETQYF; clone_size: few; d_call: -; j_call: TRBJ2-5; v_call: TRBV5-1; cdr3_length: 14
cdr3_nt: TGTGCCAGCAGCCGGAGAATTTCCTACGAGCAGTACTTC; cdr3_aa: CASSRRISYEQYF; clone_size: few; d_call: -; j_call: TRBJ2-7; v_call: TRBV14; cdr3_length: 13
cdr3_nt: TGTGCCAGCAGTCCTACGGGGAACGGGAAGACCCAGTACTTC; cdr3_aa: CASSPTGNGKTQYF; clone_size: many; d_call: -; j_call: TRBJ2-5; v_call: TRBV12-3/TRBV12-4; cdr3_length: 14
cdr3_nt: TGTGCCAGCACCCTGGACAGGGGCCGCTTCTACGAGCAGTACTTC; cdr3_aa: CASTLDRGRFYEQYF; clone_size: -; d_call: TRBD1; j_call: TRBJ2-7; v_call: TRBV5-6; cdr3_length: 15
cdr3_nt: TGCAGTGCACCCGGGACAGGGGTATCCCAGCCCCAGCATTTT; cdr3_aa: CSAPGTGVSQPQHF; clone_size: many; d_call: TRBD1; j_call: TRBJ1-5; v_call: TRBV20-1; cdr3_length: 14
cdr3_nt: TGTGCCAGCAGCCGAACAGGGTGGACTAGCGGAACCTACGAGCAGTACTTC; cdr3_aa: CASSRTGWTSGTYEQYF; clone_size: many; d_call: TRBD2; j_call: TRBJ2-7; v_call: TRBV7-2; cdr3_length: 17
cdr3_nt: TGTGCCAGCAGCCAGGGACTAGCGGGGGTATACGAGCAGTACTTC; cdr3_aa: CASSQGLAGVYEQYF; clone_size: many; d_call: TRBD2; j_call: TRBJ2-7; v_call: TRBV11-2; cdr3_length: 15
cdr3_nt: TGTGCCAGCAGTGAATCTACAGGGGACTACTACGAGCAGTACTTC; cdr3_aa: CASSESTGDYYEQYF; clone_size: many; d_call: -; j_call: TRBJ2-7; v_call: TRBV6-1; cdr3_length: 15
cdr3_nt: TGTGCCAGCAGTGACCCGGACAGGAGCAATCAGCCCCAGCATTTT; cdr3_aa: CASSDPDRSNQPQHF; clone_size: -; d_call: TRBD1; j_call: TRBJ1-5; v_call: TRBV6-1; cdr3_length: 15
cdr3_nt: TGCAGTGCAGCGGCTGACAGGCGTTACGAGCGGTACTTC; cdr3_aa: CSAAADRRYERYF; clone_size: few; d_call: -; j_call: TRBJ2-7; v_call: TRBV20-1; cdr3_length: 13
cdr3_nt: TGTGCCAGCAGCAATAGCGGGAATGAGCAGTTCTTC; cdr3_aa: CASSNSGNEQFF; clone_size: many; d_call: TRBD2; j_call: TRBJ2-1; v_call: TRBV7-9; cdr3_length: 12
cdr3_nt: TGCGCCAGCAGCCAAAATAGCCAGGCTAATGAAAAACTGTTTTTT; cdr3_aa: CASSQNSQANEKLFF; clone_size: -; d_call: -; j_call: TRBJ1-4; v_call: TRBV4-1; cdr3_length: 15
cdr3_nt: TGTGCCAGCAGCGAGGGGGTAGCGAGGCCGTTCTTC; cdr3_aa: CASSEGVARPFF; clone_size: many; d_call: -; j_call: TRBJ2-1; v_call: TRBV7-2; cdr3_length: 12
cdr3_nt: TGTGCCAGTAGCCGAGGAACAGGAGGTGAAAAACTGTTTTTT; cdr3_aa: CASSRGTGGEKLFF; clone_size: -; d_call: -; j_call: TRBJ1-4; v_call: TRBV19; cdr3_length: 14
cdr3_nt: TGTGCCAGCAGTTTCTCTGCGGGAGCGCGACGCTCCTACAATGAGCAGTTCTTC; cdr3_aa: CASSFSAGARRSYNEQFF; clone_size: many; d_call: TRBD2; j_call: TRBJ2-1; v_call: TRBV28; cdr3_length: 18
cdr3_nt: TGTGCCAGCAGTCCCAATCGCCGGGACCGGATCTATGGCTACACCTTC; cdr3_aa: CASSPNRRDRIYGYTF; clone_size: few; d_call: -; j_call: TRBJ1-2; v_call: TRBV12-3/TRBV12-4; cdr3_length: 16
cdr3_nt: TGTGCCAGCAGTCCCTCCGGGACACCCTGGAATGAGCAGTTCTTC; cdr3_aa: CASSPSGTPWNEQFF; clone_size: few; d_call: -; j_call: TRBJ2-1; v_call: TRBV6-1; cdr3_length: 15
cdr3_nt: TGTGCCAGCAGCGACCAGAGGGCGGGAGAGACCCAGTACTTC; cdr3_aa: CASSDQRAGETQYF; clone_size: many; d_call: -; j_call: TRBJ2-5; v_call: TRBV5-4; cdr3_length: 14
cdr3_nt: TGTGCCAGCAGCCCCCGTAAAGGGGACGCCTATGGCTACACCTTC; cdr3_aa: CASSPRKGDAYGYTF; clone_size: -; d_call: -; j_call: TRBJ1-2; v_call: TRBV4-2; cdr3_length: 15
cdr3_nt: TGTGCCAGCAGTTACGCGGGTAGCAATCAGCCCCAGCATTTT; cdr3_aa: CASSYAGSNQPQHF; clone_size: many; d_call: -; j_call: TRBJ1-5; v_call: TRBV6-6; cdr3_length: 14
cdr3_nt: TGTGCCAGCAGATTGGGCAATGAAGCTTTCTTT; cdr3_aa: CASRLGNEAFF; clone_size: many; d_call: -; j_call: TRBJ1-1; v_call: TRBV2; cdr3_length: 11
cdr3_nt: TGCGCCAGCAGCTTGCAGACAGGGGGCTACAATGAGCAGTTCTTC; cdr3_aa: CASSLQTGGYNEQFF; clone_size: many; d_call: TRBD1; j_call: TRBJ2-1; v_call: TRBV5-1; cdr3_length: 15
cdr3_nt: TGTGCCAGCAGACCCAGCACCGGGACAGGGATTGGTCAGCCCCAGCATTTT; cdr3_aa: CASRPSTGTGIGQPQHF; clone_size: few; d_call: TRBD1; j_call: TRBJ1-5; v_call: TRBV12-3/TRBV12-4; cdr3_length: 17
cdr3_nt: TGCGCCAGCAGCCAAGGAGTGGGGTGGGAGACCCAGTACTTC; cdr3_aa: CASSQGVGWETQYF; clone_size: few; d_call: -; j_call: TRBJ2-5; v_call: TRBV4-1; cdr3_length: 14
cdr3_nt: TGCGCCAGCAGGCCGGGACTAGCGGGGGGGCCCCAGTTCTTC; cdr3_aa: CASRPGLAGGPQFF; clone_size: few; d_call: TRBD2; j_call: TRBJ2-1; v_call: TRBV5-1; cdr3_length: 14
cdr3_nt: TGTGCCAGCAGTTGGGCCGCGAGATACGAGCAGTACTTC; cdr3_aa: CASSWAARYEQYF; clone_size: many; d_call: -; j_call: TRBJ2-7; v_call: TRBV27; cdr3_length: 13
cdr3_nt: TGTGCCAGCAGCCAGGCTTTGGGCAGGGGTCAGCCCCAGCATTTT; cdr3_aa: CASSQALGRGQPQHF; clone_size: many; d_call: -; j_call: TRBJ1-5; v_call: TRBV3-1; cdr3_length: 15
cdr3_nt: TGTGCCAGCGGGGCTGTAAGCGGGGAGCTGTTTTTT; cdr3_aa: CASGAVSGELFF; clone_size: many; d_call: -; j_call: TRBJ2-2; v_call: TRBV11-2; cdr3_length: 12
cdr3_nt: TGCAGTGCTAGAGGGACCGCGGGGAACACTGAAGCTTTCTTT; cdr3_aa: CSARGTAGNTEAFF; clone_size: many; d_call: -; j_call: TRBJ1-1; v_call: TRBV20-1; cdr3_length: 14
cdr3_nt: TGTGCCAGCAGTTTAAATCTGGGAGGGATTGGAAACACCATATATTTT; cdr3_aa: CASSLNLGGIGNTIYF; clone_size: -; d_call: -; j_call: TRBJ1-3; v_call: TRBV12-3/TRBV12-4; cdr3_length: 16
cdr3_nt: TGTGCCAGCAGCCCCGGTGGCCCCGGGGGTATGTGGGGCTACAATGAGCAGTTCTTC; cdr3_aa: CASSPGGPGGMWGYNEQFF; clone_size: few; d_call: -; j_call: TRBJ2-1; v_call: TRBV28; cdr3_length: 19
cdr3_nt: TGTGCCAGCAGTGACGCGACAGGGGGCTCGGAGCAGTTCTTC; cdr3_aa: CASSDATGGSEQFF; clone_size: -; d_call: TRBD1; j_call: TRBJ2-1; v_call: TRBV6-4; cdr3_length: 14
cdr3_nt: TGCGCCAGCAGCTATAACAGGGGCGAGGGAAACACTGAAGCTTTCTTT; cdr3_aa: CASSYNRGEGNTEAFF; clone_size: many; d_call: TRBD1; j_call: TRBJ1-1; v_call: TRBV5-1; cdr3_length: 16
cdr3_nt: TGTGCCAGCAGCGATTCTAGCGGGAGTGGGTACAATGAGCAGTTCTTC; cdr3_aa: CASSDSSGSGYNEQFF; clone_size: many; d_call: TRBD2; j_call: TRBJ2-1; v_call: TRBV2; cdr3_length: 16
cdr3_nt: TGTGCCAGTGGCTTGGGGGGAGTCACTGAAGCTTTCTTT; cdr3_aa: CASGLGGVTEAFF; clone_size: -; d_call: -; j_call: TRBJ1-1; v_call: TRBV19; cdr3_length: 13